The present TCR beta chain was sequenced within a study of CD8 T cells in Susac syndrome. Study-level results: Where Susac syndrome CD4+ T cell repertoires were concerned, no clonal expansion was evident. The study conceded that its TCR sequencing and HLA analysis involved relatively few individuals.

The germline V gene encodes CDR1 SGHTA and CDR2 FQGNSA. This CDR3 contains 13 residues. V lost 5 bases, J lost 7 bases, and 11 bases lay in between. As regards this clonotype: Its specificity is unknown.

When the RNA was reverse transcribed, random hexamers were used with an input of roughly 0.5 to 1 ug. Amplification of TCR beta CDR3 by immunoSEQ multiplex PCR spanned 54 Vbeta and 13 Jbeta. TCRdb redid the calling of the immunoSEQ multiplex PCR reads with MiXCR, one entry per CDR3 protein. This table holds 150,000 to 200,000 distinct CDR3 sequences, around 94% found once. This chain connects TRBV7-2 to TRBJ2-2; no definite D call. The sequenced sample was CD4+ T cells from PBMCs. This receptor was identified in a human donor with Susac syndrome. Here the CDR3 reads CASSPSAIGELFF. CDR3 DNA: TGTGCCAGCAGCCCCTCTGCAATCGGGGAGCTGTTTTTT.